This passage covers 27 T cell receptor beta chains from one sample sequenced in a study of blood T cell repertoires in COVID-19. TCRdb keeps only in-frame clones here, not all; method: immunoSEQ multiplex PCR. The table lists 210,000 or so clones, 84% of them singletons. The sample was peripheral blood. The receptors stem from a woman between 70 and 85 years old with active or convalescent COVID-19.

This clone has only a few counts. This chain connects TRBV5-4 to TRBJ2-1; 9 nucleotides match TRBD1. V lost 4 bases to trimming and J lost 2 bases; unmatched junction nucleotides: 7. The CDR3 runs 16 residues. The germline gives CDR1 SGHNT, CDR2 YYREEE (reference sequence). Here the CDR3 DNA reads TGTGCCAGCAGCCACCCGACAGGGGGAACCTACAATGAGCAGTTCTTC. Translated, it gives CASSHPTGGTYNEQFF.

This chain joins TRBV7-3 and TRBJ1-1, with a weak D call TRBD1 (6 bases). Germline V lookup: CDR1 SGHTA, CDR2 FQGTGA. Trimming took off 5 bases at V and 1 base at J, with 23 bases between the two ends. The length of the CDR3 is 18 residues. This CDR3 reads CASSKVSGAPFQNTEAFF. CDR3 DNA sequence: TGTGCCAGCAGCAAAGTATCAGGGGCGCCCTTCCAGAACACTGAAGCTTTCTTT.

The rearrangement joins TRBV12-1 to TRBJ2-2; the table's D call, TRBD2, has no DNA check behind it. TRBV12-1 has pseudogene status. The CDR3 is 14 amino acids. CDR3 DNA sequence: TGTGCCTATCTTCGGGAGTGGGGCACCGGGGAGCTGTTTTTT. This translates into CAYLREWGTGELFF.

The chain employs TRBV6-6 and TRBJ1-2; 9 bases map to TRBD1. Germline CDR1 reads MNHNY; CDR2 reads SVGAGI (reference sequence). V shed 6 bases and J 7 bases; nucleotides not matched to a gene: 6. The CDR3 is made up of 13 amino acids. The chain's CDR3 is CASRPGQGSGYTF. In DNA form, the CDR3 reads TGTGCCAGCAGACCGGGACAGGGTAGTGGCTACACCTTC.

This sequence joins TRBV7-9 and TRBJ2-5, with 9 bases that match TRBD1. The V gene's germline CDR1 is SEHNR and CDR2 FQNEAQ (reference sequence). After removal of 4 bases from V and 5 bases from J, the junction contained 8 bases not matched to a gene. The CDR3 contains 15 residues. This CDR3 reads CASSSQGAGAETQYF. CDR3 in DNA: TGTGCCAGCAGCTCACAGGGGGCTGGGGCGGAGACCCAGTACTTC.

This sequence joins TRBV7-9 and TRBJ2-1; 9 bases fit TRBD2. The CDR3 consists of 13 residues. Germline V lookup: CDR1 SEHNR, CDR2 FQNEAQ (reference sequence). V gave up 6 bases and J gave up 7 bases; unmatched junction bases: 4. The CDR3 sequence: CASRAGGDNEQFF. CDR3 nucleotides: TGTGCCAGCAGAGCGGGAGGAGATAATGAGCAGTTCTTC.

The chain carries TRBV28 and TRBJ2-1; 7 bases match TRBD2. J gave up 4 bases and V 3 bases, and 6 bases lay outside the gene matches. The germline gives CDR1 MDHEN, CDR2 SYDVKM. CDR3 length: 15 amino acids. The CDR3 DNA is TGTGCCAGCAGTTTCCCGGCTAGCGGTTACAATGAGCAGTTCTTC. Its protein product is CASSFPASGYNEQFF.

This clone was seen only once. The chain links TRBV5-4 to TRBJ2-7; 7 bases map to TRBD2. Germline assignment: CDR1 SGHNT and CDR2 YYREEE (reference sequence). Unmatched junction bases numbered 4, after V lost 1 base and J lost 0 bases. This CDR3 is 15 amino acids long. CDR3: CASSLSGTPSYEQYF. In DNA form, the CDR3 reads TGTGCCAGCAGCTTGAGCGGGACCCCCTCCTACGAGCAGTACTTC.

This clone was detected a few times. The CDR3, as DNA: TGTGCCAGCTTCGGGGGACTAGCGGTCCTCACAGATACGCAGTATTTT. Translating gives CASFGGLAVLTDTQYF. The gene calls are TRBV2 and TRBJ2-3; TRBD2 aligns across 11 bases. CDR1 SNHLY and CDR2 FYNNEI come from the germline V gene. CDR3 length equals 16 residues. Germline trimming cut 8 bases from V and 2 bases from J; bases unmatched to any gene: 9.

The rearrangement links TRBV5-1 to TRBJ1-1; possibly TRBD1 for D (6 bases). This CDR3 is 15 amino acids long. The V and J ends lost 4 bases and 0 bases respectively, with 13 bases between them. In germline, CDR1 is SGHRS, CDR2 YFSETQ. CDR3 bases: TGCGCCAGCAGCATAGGACAGAGGGTGAACACTGAAGCTTTCTTT. This encodes CASSIGQRVNTEAFF. Full variable domain (outside the CDR3, taken from reference TRBV5-1 and TRBJ1-1): KAGVTQTPRYLIKTRGQQVTLSCSPISGHRSVSWYQQTPGQGLQFLFEYFSETQRNKGNFPGRFSGRQFSNSRSEMNVSTLELGDSALYLCASSIGQRVNTEAFFGQGTRLTVV.

This clone has more than one count but fewer than ten. This rearrangement joins TRBV28 to TRBJ1-1; tentative D call: TRBD1 (6 bases). V shed 7 bases and J shed 10 bases, with 28 bases lying between them. CDR1 and CDR2 from the germline V gene are MDHEN and SYDVKM. The CDR3 consists of 16 residues. CDR3 DNA: TGTGCCAGCAACCTTTATTATAGGGGGAGTGGATCGAGAGCTTTCTTT. This encodes CASNLYYRGSGSRAFF.

The chain employs TRBV11-3 and TRBJ2-7; possibly TRBD2 for D (6 bases). Germline loops: CDR1 SGHNT, CDR2 YENEEA. V was shortened by 0 bases and J by 2 bases, with 11 bases between the two germline ends. The CDR3 contains 15 residues. The DNA for the CDR3 is TGTGCCAGCAGCTTAGAGGCGGGGACCACCTACGAGCAGTACTTC. Protein: CASSLEAGTTYEQYF. Complete variable domain (other parts from reference TRBV11-3 and TRBJ2-7): EAGVVQSPRYKIIEKKQPVAFWCNPISGHNTLYWYLQNLGQGPELLIRYENEEAVDDSQLPKDRFSAERLKGVDSTLKIQPAELGDSAVYLCASSLEAGTTYEQYFGPGTRLTVT.

The chain carries TRBV7-3 and TRBJ2-7; 8 bases align to TRBD1. V shed 4 bases and J 5 bases; nucleotides not matched to a gene: 10. Germline V gene sequence: CDR1 SGHTA, CDR2 FQGTGA. The CDR3 length is 15 residues. The CDR3 loop is CASSSTGTGGDEQYF. The CDR3 coding sequence is TGTGCCAGCAGCTCCACCGGGACAGGAGGCGACGAGCAGTACTTC.

The chain carries TRBV4-1 and TRBJ2-3, with TRBD2 matching over 9 bases. CDR3 length: 17 residues. Germline V lookup: CDR1 MGHRA, CDR2 YSYEKL. Losses at the gene ends were 4 bases for V and 3 bases for J; bases not matched to a gene: 11. CDR3 sequence: CASSPLLEAGGTDTQYF. The CDR3 coding sequence is TGCGCCAGCAGCCCGCTCTTGGAAGCGGGAGGAACAGATACGCAGTATTTT.

The V and J genes are TRBV3-1 (or the pseudogene TRBV3-2) and TRBJ2-3; 9 bases map to TRBD2. V trimming: 2 bases; J trimming: 4 bases; junction bases outside the gene matches: 4. The CDR3 spans 15 residues. Germline V gene data show CDR1 as LGHDT and CDR2 as YNNKEL (reference sequence). The CDR3 coding sequence is TGTGCCAGCAGCCAACGGGCGGGAGGGCCAGATACGCAGTATTTT. This sequence encodes CASSQRAGGPDTQYF.

The V gene is TRBV10-2, the J gene TRBJ1-4; D is undetermined. Germline V lookup: CDR1 WSHSY, CDR2 SAAADI. The CDR3 extends over 13 amino acids. V lost 6 bases to trimming and J lost 7 bases, with 12 bases between them. Written as DNA, the CDR3 is TGCGCCAGCAGGACGCTGGGGAGTGAAAAACTGTTTTTT. Protein product: CASRTLGSEKLFF.

The CDR3 loop reads CASVKDRTEAFF. For the CDR3, the DNA is TGTGCCAGTGTCAAGGACAGAACTGAAGCTTTCTTT. The V and J genes are TRBV28 and TRBJ1-1; tentatively, D is TRBD1 (6 bases). The CDR3 is 12 amino acids. The V and J ends lost 9 bases and 5 bases respectively, with 13 bases between them. The V gene's germline CDR1 is MDHEN and CDR2 SYDVKM.

This clone occurred once. The V and J genes are TRBV18 and TRBJ2-7; TRBD2 might be the D (5 bases). V lost 2 bases and J 5 bases, leaving 10 bases between the germline ends. CDR1 is KGHSH and CDR2 is LQKENI in the germline V gene. There are 13 residues in the CDR3. This CDR3 is CASSPRGFDEQYF. DNA of the CDR3: TGTGCCAGCTCACCAAGAGGGTTCGACGAGCAGTACTTC.

The V and J genes are TRBV5-5 and TRBJ2-7; TRBD1 is a possible D gene (7 bases). There are 13 residues in the CDR3. V lost 3 bases and J lost 4, with 11 bases in between. Germline V CDR1 and CDR2: SGHKS, YYEKEE (reference sequence). CDR3 DNA: TGTGCCAGCAGCTGGGGGGACAGATACGAGCAGTACTTC. As protein: CASSWGDRYEQYF.

The J gene is TRBJ2-5, the V gene TRBV7-6; TRBD2 aligns across 7 bases. The CDR3 is 17 residues long. Per the germline V gene, CDR1 is SGHVS and CDR2 is FNYEAQ. V lost 3 bases and J lost 1; bases outside the gene matches: 11. The CDR3 loop reads CASSFSPRGRSQETQYF. CDR3 DNA: TGTGCCAGCAGCTTTAGTCCGCGCGGGAGATCCCAAGAGACCCAGTACTTC.

The chain employs TRBV29-1 and TRBJ2-7; a possible D gene is TRBD2 (6 bases). This CDR3 contains 14 residues. CDR1 and CDR2 from the germline V gene are SQVTM and ANQGSEA. With 7 bases removed from V and 6 bases from J, the gap between germline ends came to 22 bases. The CDR3 reads CSAFGGSRGGEQYF. Here the CDR3 DNA reads TGCAGCGCATTCGGGGGTAGTCGCGGAGGCGAGCAGTACTTC.

The chain employs TRBV7-9 and TRBJ2-1; TRBD2 might be the D (5 bases). V lost 5 bases, J lost 0 bases, and 20 bases lay in between. This CDR3 is 18 amino acids long. Germline lookup yields CDR1 SEHNR and CDR2 FQNEAQ (reference sequence). The chain's CDR3 is CASSISAAQRGSYNEQFF. CDR3 nucleotide sequence: TGTGCCAGCAGCATTAGTGCGGCTCAACGGGGCTCCTACAATGAGCAGTTCTTC.

This chain joins TRBV27 and TRBJ1-4; possibly TRBD1 for D (6 bases). This CDR3 spans 18 amino acids. Germline V lookup: CDR1 MNHEY, CDR2 SMNVEV (reference sequence). V was clipped by 7 bases and J by 8 bases, with 29 bases between them. The CDR3: CASTARTVGIGLQEKLFF. The CDR3 coding sequence is TGTGCCAGCACTGCTAGGACAGTGGGGATCGGTTTACAGGAAAAACTGTTTTTT. Using reference TRBV27 and TRBJ1-4 for the parts outside the CDR3, the full variable domain is EAQVTQNPRYLITVTGKKLTVTCSQNMNHEYMSWYRQDPGLGLRQIYYSMNVEVTDKGDVPEGYKVSRKEKRNFPLILESPSPNQTSLYFCASTARTVGIGLQEKLFFGSGTQLSVL.

The chain links TRBV4-1 to TRBJ2-5; possible D gene TRBD2, 6 bases. Trimming shortened V by 1 base and J by 3 bases, and 24 bases separated the two germline ends. CDR3 length: 19 amino acids. Germline V gives CDR1 MGHRA, CDR2 YSYEKL. This CDR3 is CASSQVPLLPGSGKETQYF. The CDR3 DNA follows: TGCGCCAGCAGCCAAGTTCCACTTCTGCCTGGTAGCGGAAAAGAGACCCAGTACTTC.

The rearrangement links TRBV4-2 to TRBJ2-3; 8 bases agree with TRBD2. The CDR3 is 18 amino acids. With 0 bases clipped from V and 6 bases from J, the junction kept 14 bases outside the gene matches. Germline-derived CDR1 and CDR2 are LGHNA and YNFKEQ. The CDR3 is CASSQELGMGGRFDTQYF. The DNA for the CDR3 is TGTGCCAGCAGCCAAGAGTTGGGAATGGGCGGGAGGTTCGATACGCAGTATTTT.

The V and J genes are TRBV6-4 and TRBJ2-1; D might be TRBD2 (5 bases). V was pared by 6 bases and J by 0 bases, with 12 bases between. The germline gives CDR1 MRHNA, CDR2 SNTAGT. The CDR3 covers 15 residues. This CDR3 reads CASSRELSSYNEQFF. CDR3 DNA: TGTGCCAGCAGCCGGGAATTAAGCTCCTACAATGAGCAGTTCTTC.

The V call is TRBV21-1, the J call TRBJ1-2; the DNA was not compared with TRBD1, the D call given in the table. TRBV21-1 corresponds to a pseudogene. The CDR3 runs 14 residues. CDR3 DNA sequence: TGTGCCAGCAATGAGACAAACCCTAACTATGGCTACACCTTC. Amino acid sequence: CASNETNPNYGYTF.